This is a list of T cell receptor beta chains from one sample in a study of technical replicates of blood from a handful of donors. The data were produced by immunoSEQ multiplex PCR, yet TCRdb's version contains in-frame clones alone and is incomplete. Of about 76,000 clones in the sample, roughly nine tenths were seen once. Sequenced: T cells isolated from PBMCs. These receptor sequences come from a human donor in good health. Both conserved end residues are part of each CDR3. The order of the fields is clone size, D gene, V gene, J gene, CDR3 protein, CDR3 DNA. D genes are given only for firm matches. For some rows the clone size is stated as once, few or many, or as a class when expanded; others skip it.

clone size: -; D gene: -; V gene: TRBV2; J gene: TRBJ1-1; CDR3 protein: CASSVAPNTEAFF; CDR3 DNA: TGTGCCAGCAGTGTGGCTCCGAACACTGAAGCTTTCTTT
clone size: -; D gene: -; V gene: TRBV4-1; J gene: TRBJ1-1; CDR3 protein: CASRTIYRARNTEAFF; CDR3 DNA: TGCGCCAGCAGAACCATTTACAGGGCCCGGAACACTGAAGCTTTCTTT
clone size: -; D gene: -; V gene: TRBV10-2; J gene: TRBJ1-2; CDR3 protein: CASSERLAGVITYGYTF; CDR3 DNA: TGCGCCAGCAGTGAGCGGTTGGCAGGGGTGATAACCTATGGCTACACCTTC
clone size: -; D gene: -; V gene: TRBV6-5; J gene: TRBJ1-5; CDR3 protein: CASSYSPTGSQPQHF; CDR3 DNA: TGTGCCAGCAGTTACTCGCCTACAGGGAGCCAGCCCCAGCATTTT
clone size: -; D gene: TRBD2; V gene: TRBV19; J gene: TRBJ2-1; CDR3 protein: CASSIVLAGGSFF; CDR3 DNA: TGTGCCAGTAGTATAGTCCTCGCGGGAGGATCGTTCTTC
clone size: once; D gene: -; V gene: TRBV29-1; J gene: TRBJ1-2; CDR3 protein: CSVEYGTGWAHGYTF; CDR3 DNA: TGCAGCGTTGAATATGGTACAGGTTGGGCCCATGGCTACACCTTC
clone size: -; D gene: TRBD2; V gene: TRBV19; J gene: TRBJ2-1; CDR3 protein: CASSMTSGNNEQFF; CDR3 DNA: TGTGCCAGTAGTATGACTAGCGGGAACAATGAGCAGTTCTTC
clone size: -; D gene: TRBD2; V gene: TRBV25-1; J gene: TRBJ2-7; CDR3 protein: CASQGLAGEGAYEQYF; CDR3 DNA: TGTGCCAGCCAAGGACTAGCGGGAGAGGGTGCCTACGAGCAGTACTTC
clone size: -; D gene: TRBD1; V gene: TRBV10-1; J gene: TRBJ2-1; CDR3 protein: CASKLDRGAENEQFF; CDR3 DNA: TGCGCCAGCAAGTTAGACAGGGGTGCGGAAAATGAGCAGTTCTTC
clone size: -; D gene: -; V gene: TRBV9; J gene: TRBJ2-1; CDR3 protein: CASSAGASSYNEQFF; CDR3 DNA: TGTGCCAGCAGCGCAGGGGCCAGCTCCTACAATGAGCAGTTCTTC
clone size: few; D gene: TRBD1; V gene: TRBV6-5; J gene: TRBJ1-4; CDR3 protein: CASSLQGSPNEKLFF; CDR3 DNA: TGTGCCAGCAGTTTACAGGGGTCGCCTAATGAAAAACTGTTTTTT
clone size: -; D gene: -; V gene: TRBV6-1; J gene: TRBJ1-1; CDR3 protein: CASRLRNANTEAFF; CDR3 DNA: TGTGCCAGCAGGCTGAGGAACGCAAACACTGAAGCTTTCTTT
clone size: -; D gene: TRBD1; V gene: TRBV28; J gene: TRBJ1-4; CDR3 protein: CATHRDRVEKLFF; CDR3 DNA: TGTGCCACCCACCGGGACAGGGTCGAAAAACTGTTTTTT
clone size: -; D gene: -; V gene: TRBV11-3; J gene: TRBJ2-2; CDR3 protein: CASSFVGGNTGELFF; CDR3 DNA: TGTGCCAGCAGCTTTGTGGGAGGGAACACCGGGGAGCTGTTTTTT
clone size: -; D gene: -; V gene: TRBV27; J gene: TRBJ2-1; CDR3 protein: CASSFTPGYEQFF; CDR3 DNA: TGTGCCAGCAGTTTCACCCCCGGGTATGAGCAGTTCTTC